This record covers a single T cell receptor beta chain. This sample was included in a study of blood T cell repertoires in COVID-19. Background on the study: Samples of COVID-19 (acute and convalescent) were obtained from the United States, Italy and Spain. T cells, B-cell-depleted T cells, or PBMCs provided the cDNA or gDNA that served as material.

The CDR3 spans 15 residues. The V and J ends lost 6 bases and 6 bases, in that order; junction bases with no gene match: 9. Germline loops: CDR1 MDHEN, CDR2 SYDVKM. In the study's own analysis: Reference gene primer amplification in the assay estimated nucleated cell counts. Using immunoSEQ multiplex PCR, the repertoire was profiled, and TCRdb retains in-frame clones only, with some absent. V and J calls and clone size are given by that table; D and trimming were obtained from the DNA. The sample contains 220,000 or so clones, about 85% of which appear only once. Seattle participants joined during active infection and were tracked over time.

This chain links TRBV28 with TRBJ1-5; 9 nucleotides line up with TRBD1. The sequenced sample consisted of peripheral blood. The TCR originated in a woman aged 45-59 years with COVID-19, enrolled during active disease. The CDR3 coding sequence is TGTGCCAGCAGCCCGGACAGGGGAAGGGGTCAGCCCCAGCATTTT. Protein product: CASSPDRGRGQPQHF.